These 11 T cell receptor beta chains were sequenced from one sample in a study of cytomegalovirus exposure and HLA in healthy donors (dated by TCRdb to the late 2010s). Libraries were prepared through the immunoSEQ multiplex PCR assay. For the multiplex PCR, a mixture combining 60 forward primers for TCR Vbeta segments and 13 reverse primers for TCR Jbeta segments was used. This immuneACCESS table, as held by TCRdb, lists in-frame sequences with V and J called but not all clones. Of the missing ones, under half trace to an unresolved V gene in checked studies; the others have no known cause. For this sample the table gives about 160,000 clones, of which around 79% were detected only once. 2.5% to 3.5% of the sample is in the top ten clones. The specimen sequenced was PBMCs. The origin of the receptors is a woman aged 35 to 49 in good health and CMV-seronegative.

This sequence joins TRBV25-1 and TRBJ2-7; the D gene is possibly TRBD1 (6 bases). Germline V CDR1 and CDR2: MGHDK, SYGVNS. V gave up 6 bases and J gave up 2 bases, with 14 bases separating them. The CDR3 has 14 amino acids. The CDR3 protein is CASSPGQPTYEQYF. CDR3 DNA: TGTGCCAGCAGCCCGGGACAACCGACCTACGAGCAGTACTTC.

The chain joins TRBV19 to TRBJ1-1; no firm D call. This CDR3 has 15 amino acids. Germline loops: CDR1 LNHDA, CDR2 SQIVND (reference sequence). V lost 1 base, J lost 6 bases, and 15 bases lay in between. CDR3 coding DNA: TGTGCCAGTAGTATAGGTAGGACTCACCGCCCTGAAGCTTTCTTT. As protein: CASSIGRTHRPEAFF. Combining the CDR3 with reference TRBV19 and TRBJ1-1 gives the whole variable domain DGGITQSPKYLFRKEGQNVTLSCEQNLNHDAMYWYRQDPGQGLRLIYYSQIVNDFQKGDIAEGYSVSREKKESFPLTVTSAQKNPTAFYLCASSIGRTHRPEAFFGQGTRLTVV.

This sequence joins TRBV5-1 and TRBJ2-5; 15 nucleotides match TRBD2. Germline lookup yields CDR1 SGHRS and CDR2 YFSETQ. This CDR3 has 17 residues. V shed 3 bases and J 3 bases; nucleotides not matched to a gene: 6. For the CDR3, the DNA is TGCGCCAGCAGCTCAAGGACTAGCGGGGGGGCCGAAGAGACCCAGTACTTC. Translated: CASSSRTSGGAEETQYF.

This clone has just one count. The rearrangement joins TRBV4-1 to TRBJ2-7, with TRBD2 matching over 8 bases. CDR1 is MGHRA, CDR2 YSYEKL, per germline. The CDR3 runs to 14 residues. The J segment lost 2 bases and the V segment lost 1 base, leaving 1 base of the junction unmatched. The CDR3 DNA sequence: TGCGCCAGCAGCCAAGCGGGGGGGCCCTACGAGCAGTACTTC. Encoded protein: CASSQAGGPYEQYF.

This sequence joins TRBV7-3 and TRBJ1-1; no clear D. The CDR3 runs 13 residues. The V end lost 4 bases, the J end lost 1 base, and 7 bases lay between the germline ends. Germline-derived CDR1 and CDR2 are SGHTA and FQGTGA. The CDR3 DNA sequence: TGTGCCAGCAGCTCCAGACAGAACACTGAAGCTTTCTTT. This gives the protein CASSSRQNTEAFF.

The chain combines TRBV2 with TRBJ2-7; 9 nucleotides line up with TRBD1. Germline V gene lookup returns CDR1 SNHLY and CDR2 FYNNEI. Trimming took 8 bases from V and 2 from J; bases not matched to a gene: 1. This CDR3 has 12 residues. The DNA of the CDR3 is TGTGCCAGCCGGGACAGGGCCTACGAGCAGTACTTC. It encodes CASRDRAYEQYF.

The sample holds a few counts of this clone. V and J are TRBV11-2 and TRBJ1-1, with TRBD1 as a possible D gene (6 bases). Trimming took 3 bases from V and 3 from J, leaving 11 bases between them. The germline CDR1 and CDR2 sequences are SGHAT and FQNNGV. CDR3 length: 14 amino acids. CDR3 bases: TGTGCCAGCAGCTTCCTACAGGGATACACTGAAGCTTTCTTT. It specifies CASSFLQGYTEAFF. Full variable domain (outside the CDR3, taken from reference TRBV11-2 and TRBJ1-1): EAGVAQSPRYKIIEKRQSVAFWCNPISGHATLYWYQQILGQGPKLLIQFQNNGVVDDSQLPKDRFSAERLKGVDSTLKIQPAKLEDSAVYLCASSFLQGYTEAFFGQGTRLTVV.

V usage is TRBV5-6 and J usage is TRBJ2-7; perhaps TRBD1 as D (6 bases). The CDR3 sequence is 16 residues long. The V end lost 0 bases, the J end lost 3 bases, and 16 bases lay between the germline ends. The germline CDR1 and CDR2 sequences are SGHDT and YYEEEE. Written as DNA, the CDR3 is TGTGCCAGCAGCTTGGATCAGGGGCGAATTTACTACGAGCAGTACTTC. Translated, it gives CASSLDQGRIYYEQYF.

This clone was observed a few times. The rearrangement joins TRBV5-4 to TRBJ1-6; TRBD1 matches at 9 bases. J gave up 13 bases and V 6 bases, and 5 bases lay outside the gene matches. The germline gives CDR1 SGHNT, CDR2 YYREEE (reference sequence). The CDR3 runs 12 residues. The CDR3 here is CASTGQGEPLHF. CDR3 nucleotide sequence: TGTGCCAGCACGGGACAGGGAGAGCCCCTCCACTTT.

This chain uses TRBV6-1 with TRBJ1-5; D unclear. From germline, CDR1 is MNHNS and CDR2 SASEGT. Trimming shortened V by 2 bases and J by 5 bases, and 7 bases separated the two germline ends. The CDR3 extends over 13 amino acids. CDR3 amino acids: CASSEQRDQPQHF. DNA of the CDR3: TGTGCCAGCAGTGAACAGCGAGATCAGCCCCAGCATTTT.

This clone is a singleton in its sample. The V and J genes are TRBV28 and TRBJ1-1; D perhaps matches TRBD1 (6 bases). Deletions cut 7 bases from V and 5 bases from J, with 11 bases between. Germline V lookup: CDR1 MDHEN, CDR2 SYDVKM. This CDR3 comprises 12 residues. The CDR3 is CASTVQGTEAFF. The CDR3 DNA reads as TGTGCCAGCACCGTACAGGGTACTGAAGCTTTCTTT.